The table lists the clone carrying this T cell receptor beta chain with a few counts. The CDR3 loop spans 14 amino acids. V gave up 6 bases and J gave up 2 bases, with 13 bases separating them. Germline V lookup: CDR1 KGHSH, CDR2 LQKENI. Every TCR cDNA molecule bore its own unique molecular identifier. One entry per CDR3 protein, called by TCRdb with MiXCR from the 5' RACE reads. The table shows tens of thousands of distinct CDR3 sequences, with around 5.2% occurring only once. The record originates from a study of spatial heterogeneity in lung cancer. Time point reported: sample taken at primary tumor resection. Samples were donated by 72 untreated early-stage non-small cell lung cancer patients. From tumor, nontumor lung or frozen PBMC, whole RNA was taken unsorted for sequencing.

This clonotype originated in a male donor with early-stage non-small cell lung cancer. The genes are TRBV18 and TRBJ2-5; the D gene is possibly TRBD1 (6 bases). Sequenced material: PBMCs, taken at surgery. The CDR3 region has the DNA TGTGCCAGCTCTTACAACAGGGCGCAAGAGACCCAGTACTTC. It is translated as CASSYNRAQETQYF. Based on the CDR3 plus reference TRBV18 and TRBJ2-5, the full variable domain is NAGVMQNPRHLVRRRGQEARLRCSPMKGHSHVYWYRQLPEEGLKFMVYLQKENIIDESGMPKERFSAEFPKEGPSILRIQQVVRGDSAAYFCASSYNRAQETQYFGPGTRLLVL.